Following are 32 T cell receptor beta chains from one sample sequenced in a study of T cell responses to AZD1222 COVID-19 vaccine (dated by TCRdb to about 2021). Per the publication, the time point label means: baseline before first vaccination. Library construction relied on the immunoSEQ multiplex PCR assay. TCRdb carries this immuneACCESS record with in-frame sequences only. Its versions omit some clonotypes, under half of them owing to an unresolved V gene in the studies checked, with the rest unexplained. Across this sample there are about 79,000 clones, with more than 70% seen only once. The ten largest make up under 25% of the sample. Material: peripheral blood, obtained on day 0 of AZD1222 vaccination. The receptor set was obtained from an adult in good health.

This rearrangement joins TRBV11-2 to TRBJ2-7; D is uncertain. Per the germline V gene, CDR1 is SGHAT and CDR2 is FQNNGV. This CDR3 contains 13 residues. Trimming removed 1 base from V and 3 bases from J, with 7 bases in between. The chain's CDR3 is CASSLGRNYEQYF. The CDR3 coding sequence is TGTGCCAGCAGCTTAGGCAGGAACTACGAGCAGTACTTC.

The chain links TRBV9 to TRBJ2-5; a possible D gene is TRBD2 (6 bases). The CDR3 sequence is 15 residues long. Germline V gives CDR1 SGDLS, CDR2 YYNGEE. The V and J ends lost 4 bases and 7 bases respectively, with 20 bases between them. The CDR3: CASSPPGTRESTQYF. CDR3 in DNA: TGTGCCAGCAGCCCCCCCGGGACTCGCGAGTCGACCCAGTACTTC.

The V and J genes are TRBV28 and TRBJ2-7, with TRBD2 as a possible D gene (5 bases). CDR1 and CDR2 from the germline V gene are MDHEN and SYDVKM. The CDR3 is made up of 11 amino acids. Trimming shortened V by 6 bases and J by 6 bases, and 9 bases separated the two germline ends. This CDR3 is CASRSGFEQYF. CDR3 nucleotide sequence: TGTGCCAGCAGATCGGGGTTCGAGCAGTACTTC.

This clone was detected only once. DNA of the CDR3: TGTGCCAGCAGCGCCAGGTGGGGGGGCCCTACAGATACGCAGTATTTT. It specifies CASSARWGGPTDTQYF. The chain uses TRBV9 and TRBJ2-3; a possible D gene is TRBD2 (7 bases). V was trimmed by 3 bases and J by 3 bases, leaving 17 bases between them. The length of the CDR3 is 16 residues. From germline, CDR1 is SGDLS and CDR2 YYNGEE.

The chain carries TRBV18 and TRBJ2-6; D is ambiguous. V lost 4 bases to trimming and J lost 0 bases, with 4 bases between them. CDR1 and CDR2 from the germline V gene are KGHSH and LQKENI. This CDR3 is 14 amino acids long. This CDR3 is CASSLPSGANVLTF. CDR3 in DNA: TGTGCCAGCTCACTCCCCTCTGGGGCCAACGTCCTGACTTTC.

This clone was seen more than once but under ten times. The chain couples TRBV6-5 to TRBJ1-2, with a tentative D call TRBD1 (6 bases). The CDR3 has 14 amino acids. Germline lookup yields CDR1 MNHEY and CDR2 SVGAGI. V dropped 2 bases and J dropped 5 bases, with 12 bases sitting between them. This CDR3 is CASSYMGGGYGYTF. The CDR3 DNA sequence: TGTGCCAGCAGTTACATGGGGGGCGGGTATGGCTACACCTTC.

The chain links TRBV15 to TRBJ2-1, with 7 bases aligning to TRBD1. V lost 2 bases, J lost 0 bases, and 4 bases stayed unmatched. Germline V CDR1 and CDR2: LNHNV, YYDKDF (reference sequence). The CDR3 length is 16 residues. CDR3: CATSRPTGVSYNEQFF. The DNA for the CDR3 is TGTGCCACCAGCAGACCCACAGGGGTCTCCTACAATGAGCAGTTCTTC.

The chain is built from TRBV7-9 and TRBJ1-1, with D unclear. The V gene's germline CDR1 is SEHNR and CDR2 FQNEAQ (reference sequence). The CDR3 covers 14 residues. Deletions cut 2 bases from V and 6 bases from J, with 13 bases between. The CDR3 DNA sequence: TGTGCCAGCAGCTTAACCGGAGGGTCGGCTGAAGCTTTCTTT. Its protein is CASSLTGGSAEAFF.

This chain joins TRBV3-1 (or the pseudogene TRBV3-2) and TRBJ1-5; D unclear. V was clipped by 1 base and J by 1 base, with 8 bases between them. Germline V CDR1 and CDR2: LGHDT, YNNKEL (reference sequence). The CDR3 has 15 residues. CDR3 sequence reads: CASSQAPGSNQPQHF. The DNA of the CDR3 is TGTGCCAGCAGCCAAGCGCCGGGGAGCAATCAGCCCCAGCATTTT.

The genes are TRBV11-2 and TRBJ2-7; D not resolved. Germline V gene sequence: CDR1 SGHAT, CDR2 FQNNGV. Deletions cut 0 bases from V and 6 bases from J, with 9 bases between. CDR3 length: 13 residues. The CDR3 DNA sequence: TGTGCCAGCAGCTTAGAACACCTCGGCGAGCAGTACTTC. It is translated as CASSLEHLGEQYF. Full variable domain (outside the CDR3, taken from reference TRBV11-2 and TRBJ2-7): EAGVAQSPRYKIIEKRQSVAFWCNPISGHATLYWYQQILGQGPKLLIQFQNNGVVDDSQLPKDRFSAERLKGVDSTLKIQPAKLEDSAVYLCASSLEHLGEQYFGPGTRLTVT.

The gene calls are TRBV20-1 and TRBJ1-2; 12 positions match TRBD1. Per the germline V gene, CDR1 is DFQATT and CDR2 is SNEGSKA (reference sequence). V shed 3 bases, J shed 4 bases, and the junction held 9 bases outside the gene matches. The CDR3 extends over 16 amino acids. In DNA, the CDR3 is TGCAGTGCTAGTTCTCCGGGACAGGGGGCAATCTATGGCTACACCTTC. Protein: CSASSPGQGAIYGYTF.

This CDR3 is CASTRTLAGQETQYF. The DNA of the CDR3 is TGTGCCAGCACCCGGACACTAGCGGGCCAAGAGACCCAGTACTTC. The chain recombines TRBV7-9 with TRBJ2-5; 9 bases map to TRBD2. The germline V gene has CDR1 SEHNR and CDR2 FQNEAQ (reference sequence). CDR3 length: 15 amino acids. J lost 1 base, V lost 7 bases, and 7 bases had no gene match.

The gene calls are TRBV5-8 and TRBJ1-3; 12 bases match TRBD1. CDR1 SGHTS and CDR2 YDEGEE come from the germline V gene. This CDR3 region has 16 residues. V trimming: 4 bases; J trimming: 4 bases; junction bases outside the gene matches: 6. CDR3 in amino acids: CASSLRDRGLGNTIYF. The CDR3 coding sequence is TGTGCCAGCAGCCTCCGGGACAGGGGGCTCGGAAACACCATATATTTT.

This sequence joins TRBV11-2 and TRBJ1-6; the D is unclear. The germline V and J ends were trimmed by 0 bases and 7 bases, with 10 bases remaining between them. CDR1 is SGHAT, CDR2 FQNNGV, per germline. The CDR3 sequence is 15 residues long. The chain's CDR3 is CASSLDLYSNSPLHF. In nucleotides, the CDR3 is TGTGCCAGCAGCTTAGATTTGTACAGCAATTCACCCCTCCACTTT. Full variable domain (outside the CDR3, taken from reference TRBV11-2 and TRBJ1-6): EAGVAQSPRYKIIEKRQSVAFWCNPISGHATLYWYQQILGQGPKLLIQFQNNGVVDDSQLPKDRFSAERLKGVDSTLKIQPAKLEDSAVYLCASSLDLYSNSPLHFGNGTRLTVT.

The V call is TRBV6-2 or TRBV6-3, the J call TRBJ2-1; D is unclear. Trimming cost V 2 bases and J 7 bases, with 9 bases left between them. Germline V gene data show CDR1 as MNHEY and CDR2 as SVGEGT. There are 13 residues in the CDR3. The CDR3 loop reads CASSYGRLNEQFF. The CDR3 nucleotides are TGTGCCAGCAGTTACGGGCGGCTTAATGAGCAGTTCTTC.

The gene calls are TRBV7-6 and TRBJ2-2; no definite D call. With 1 base removed from V and 0 bases from J, the gap between germline ends came to 9 bases. Germline V gene lookup returns CDR1 SGHVS and CDR2 FNYEAQ. The CDR3 has 16 amino acids. CDR3 DNA sequence: TGTGCCAGCAGCTTAGAGGCAGCCGCGAACACCGGGGAGCTGTTTTTT. As protein: CASSLEAAANTGELFF.

V gene TRBV27 combines with J gene TRBJ2-7, with D unclear. The CDR3 covers 13 residues. The germline V and J ends were trimmed by 5 bases and 3 bases, with 11 bases remaining between them. Germline values: CDR1 MNHEY, CDR2 SMNVEV (reference sequence). CDR3 protein: CASSTGPSYEQYF. The CDR3 nucleotides are TGTGCCAGCAGTACCGGACCGAGCTACGAGCAGTACTTC.

The table lists this clone with a count of one. The V gene is TRBV9, the J gene TRBJ2-4; D remains unclear. V lost 4 bases to trimming and J lost 0 bases, with 11 bases between them. The CDR3 is made up of 15 amino acids. The germline gives CDR1 SGDLS, CDR2 YYNGEE. CDR3 bases: TGTGCCAGCAGCTCTCAAGGGTTAGCCAAAAACATTCAGTACTTC. It encodes CASSSQGLAKNIQYF.

The rearrangement uses TRBV4-2 and TRBJ2-3; tentatively, D is TRBD1 (6 bases). This CDR3 contains 14 residues. Trimming stripped 2 bases from V and 4 bases from J, with 10 bases between. Per the germline V gene, CDR1 is LGHNA and CDR2 is YNFKEQ. The CDR3 DNA reads TGTGCCAGCAGCCAATCAGGGGTTTCAGATACGCAGTATTTT. It translates to CASSQSGVSDTQYF.

The chain is built from TRBV4-1 and TRBJ2-3; D gene uncertain. Trimming stripped 3 bases from V and 1 base from J, with 11 bases between. This CDR3 has 15 amino acids. Germline assignment: CDR1 MGHRA and CDR2 YSYEKL. The CDR3 DNA is TGCGCCAGCAGCCACGCCCCGGACGGCACAGATACGCAGTATTTT. Amino acid sequence: CASSHAPDGTDTQYF.

The sample holds one count of this clone. The CDR3 loop is CASSFDRGNEKLFF. CDR3 nucleotides: TGTGCCAGCAGTTTCGACAGGGGAAATGAAAAACTGTTTTTT. The chain recombines TRBV27 with TRBJ1-4, with 8 bases matching TRBD1. The CDR3 sequence is 14 residues long. From germline, CDR1 is MNHEY and CDR2 SMNVEV (reference sequence). With 3 bases clipped from V and 5 bases from J, the junction kept 2 bases outside the gene matches.

V is TRBV5-4 and J is TRBJ2-1, with 10 bases identical to TRBD2. The CDR3 contains 16 residues. V lost 3 bases and J lost 9; bases outside the gene matches: 12. CDR1 is SGHNT and CDR2 is YYREEE in the germline V gene (reference sequence). This chain's CDR3 is CASSSRTSGILFEQFF. The DNA of the CDR3 is TGTGCCAGCAGCTCCAGGACTAGCGGCATTTTATTTGAGCAGTTCTTC. The whole variable domain, filled in from reference TRBV5-4 and TRBJ2-1, reads ETGVTQSPTHLIKTRGQQVTLRCSSQSGHNTVSWYQQALGQGPQFIFQYYREEENGRGNFPPRFSGLQFPNYSSELNVNALELDDSALYLCASSSRTSGILFEQFFGPGTRLTVL.

The chain recombines TRBV28 with TRBJ2-1, with 14 bases that match TRBD2. The CDR3 covers 18 residues. The germline V gene encodes CDR1 MDHEN and CDR2 SYDVKM. Trimming removed 6 bases from V and 2 bases from J; junction bases left unmatched: 9. CDR3 nucleotides: TGTGCCAGCAGGTCGGGACTAGCGGGGGCACGGGCCTACAATGAGCAGTTCTTC. It translates to CASRSGLAGARAYNEQFF. Full variable domain (remainder filled in from reference TRBV28 and TRBJ2-1): DVKVTQSSRYLVKRTGEKVFLECVQDMDHENMFWYRQDPGLGLRLIYFSYDVKMKEKGDIPEGYSVSREKKERFSLILESASTNQTSMYLCASRSGLAGARAYNEQFFGPGTRLTVL.

The chain joins TRBV7-8 to TRBJ2-6, with D possibly being TRBD1 (6 bases). Germline V CDR1 and CDR2: SGHVS, FQNEAQ. The length of the CDR3 is 19 residues. The ends were cut back, 2 bases at V and 0 bases at J, with 17 bases in the middle. CDR3 loop: CASSLTRGGRSSGANVLTF. The CDR3 DNA reads as TGTGCCAGCAGCTTAACGCGAGGGGGTCGGAGCTCTGGGGCCAACGTCCTGACTTTC.

The count of this clone is one. The chain combines TRBV7-9 with TRBJ2-7, with 8 nucleotides matching TRBD1. The trim removed 5 bases at V and 7 bases at J, leaving 7 bases unmatched. The CDR3 extends over 13 amino acids. Germline-derived CDR1 and CDR2 are SEHNR and FQNEAQ (reference sequence). DNA of the CDR3: TGTGCCAGCAGCCAGGACAGGGATGGTGAGCAGTACTTC. Protein product: CASSQDRDGEQYF.

This clone is a singleton in its sample. The V gene is TRBV5-1, the J gene TRBJ1-2; no firm D call. CDR3 length: 14 amino acids. Germline-derived CDR1 and CDR2 are SGHRS and YFSETQ. Trimming cost V 7 bases and J 3 bases, with 16 bases left between them. The CDR3 is CASLLDQQDYGYTF. CDR3 bases: TGCGCCAGCTTACTCGACCAGCAGGACTATGGCTACACCTTC. The full variable domain, with the rest looked up from reference TRBV5-1 and TRBJ1-2, is KAGVTQTPRYLIKTRGQQVTLSCSPISGHRSVSWYQQTPGQGLQFLFEYFSETQRNKGNFPGRFSGRQFSNSRSEMNVSTLELGDSALYLCASLLDQQDYGYTFGSGTRLTVV.

The chain carries TRBV6-5 and TRBJ1-3; D is uncertain. CDR1 and CDR2 (germline): MNHEY, SVGAGI. The CDR3 extends over 15 amino acids. Deletions cut 7 bases from V and 0 bases from J, with 13 bases between. The CDR3 here is CASTKDGLSGNTIYF. The CDR3 nucleotides are TGTGCCAGCACCAAAGACGGTCTCTCTGGAAACACCATATATTTT.

The chain joins TRBV19 to TRBJ1-6; 8 bases match TRBD1. Germline lookup yields CDR1 LNHDA and CDR2 SQIVND (reference sequence). Trimming removed 11 bases from V and 10 bases from J; junction bases left unmatched: 13. The CDR3 is made up of 14 amino acids. This CDR3 reads CAASSGTGVSPLHF. CDR3 in DNA: TGTGCCGCCTCGTCCGGGACAGGAGTATCACCCCTCCACTTT.

The chain's CDR3 is CATSRELGEQFF. The CDR3 DNA follows: TGTGCCACCAGCAGAGAACTGGGAGAGCAGTTCTTC. The rearrangement joins TRBV15 to TRBJ2-1; D call uncertain. The CDR3 is 12 amino acids. Germline values: CDR1 LNHNV, CDR2 YYDKDF (reference sequence). V shed 0 bases and J shed 10 bases, with 7 bases lying between them.

The rearrangement joins TRBV2 to TRBJ1-1, with a weak D call TRBD1 (5 bases). Germline CDR1 SNHLY, CDR2 FYNNEI. The CDR3 contains 15 residues. Trimming took 2 bases from V and 5 from J, leaving 15 bases between them. The CDR3: CASSENRGKGTEAFF. In nucleotides, the CDR3 is TGTGCCAGCAGTGAAAATCGGGGGAAGGGGACTGAAGCTTTCTTT.

This clone appeared a few times. CDR3 DNA: TGCGCCAGCAGCTTGTCAGGGACAGATACGCAGTATTTT. Translation gives CASSLSGTDTQYF. J is TRBJ2-3 and V is TRBV5-1, with D maybe TRBD1 (5 bases). CDR1 and CDR2 from the germline V gene are SGHRS and YFSETQ. V gave up 1 base and J gave up 3 bases, with 6 bases separating them. CDR3 length equals 13 residues.

J is TRBJ2-6 and V is TRBV3-1 (or the pseudogene TRBV3-2), with TRBD1 matching over 9 bases. The CDR3 is 17 amino acids. The V segment lost 4 bases and the J segment 4 bases; nucleotides outside the gene matches: 8. Germline V lookup: CDR1 LGHDT, CDR2 YNNKEL (reference sequence). The CDR3 spells CASSLGTGQAGANVLTF. The CDR3 DNA is TGTGCCAGCAGCCTCGGGACAGGGCAAGCCGGGGCCAACGTCCTGACTTTC.